The entry that follows covers one TCR beta chain sequence. The data were produced by immunoSEQ multiplex PCR, yet TCRdb's version contains in-frame clones alone and is incomplete. In the table there are 150,000 or so clones, around 86% of which are singletons. The sample comes from a study of T cell responses to AZD1222 COVID-19 vaccine. This CDR3 is 14 amino acids long. CDR1 and CDR2 (germline): SGHNT, YYREEE (reference sequence). J lost 1 base, V lost 4 bases, and 4 bases had no gene match. The source of this sequence is an adult who received the AZD1222 COVID-19 vaccine. This chain joins TRBV5-4 and TRBJ1-1, with 7 nucleotides matching TRBD1. The input for sequencing was peripheral blood, taken 28 days after the second AZD1222 dose. The CDR3 spells CASSQGQQNTEAFF. The DNA of the CDR3 is TGTGCCAGCAGCCAGGGACAGCAGAACACTGAAGCTTTCTTT.